The present TCR beta chain was sequenced within a study of blood T cells in healthy people across ages. Findings and caveats of the study: Correlation between TCR beta diversity and naive T cell percentage was strong.

The V end was cut by 2 bases, the J end by 9 bases, with 11 bases between. In germline, CDR1 is SGHVS, CDR2 FQNEAQ. This CDR3 is 12 amino acids long. Primed by a sample-barcoded 5' primer and a J-beta primer mix, a second PCR proceeded for roughly 6 to 12 cycles. TCRdb processed the 5' RACE reads anew with MiXCR; each CDR3 protein has one entry. This sample has around 1,700,000 distinct CDR3 sequences, with 28% found just once. This clonotype has a handful of counts. Its matching antigen is unknown. The specimen was blood. The sequence was obtained from a woman in her twenties or thirties in good health. This chain connects TRBV7-8 to TRBJ2-7; D is unresolved. The CDR3 loop is CASSLTLVMQYF. CDR3 DNA sequence: TGTGCCAGCAGCTTAACCCTAGTTATGCAGTACTTC. The variable domain in full, with the rest retrieved from reference TRBV7-8 and TRBJ2-7, is GAGVSQSPRYKVAKRGQDVALRCDPISGHVSLFWYQQALGQGPEFLTYFQNEAQLDKSGLPSDRFFAERPEGSVSTLKIQRTQQEDSAVYLCASSLTLVMQYFGPGTRLTVT.